Shown below are 20 T cell receptor beta chains from a single sample sequenced in a study of immune characterization of retroperitoneal liposarcoma. TCRdb fed the PCR reads into MiXCR, producing one record per CDR3 protein. This sample yields about 3,000 distinct CDR3 sequences, of which about 47% are seen a single time; over 35% belongs to the top ten. The sequencing sample was made of tumor tissue. These receptors were taken from a male donor with retroperitoneal liposarcoma.

The chain recombines TRBV6-1 with TRBJ2-3; D assignment may be TRBD1 or TRBD2 (7 bases each). Germline V gene sequence: CDR1 MNHNS, CDR2 SASEGT. The CDR3 has 18 amino acids. V was trimmed by 0 bases and J by 1 base, leaving 17 bases between them. The CDR3: CASSEAPSPGGGTDTQYF. The CDR3 coding sequence is TGTGCCAGCAGTGAAGCGCCATCGCCAGGGGGGGGCACAGATACGCAGTATTTT.

Sample share makes this clonotype large. The chain links TRBV11-3 to TRBJ2-3; 8 bases fit TRBD1. Trimming at V came to 2 bases and at J to 1 base, leaving 2 bases not matched to a gene. The germline V gene has CDR1 SGHNT and CDR2 YENEEA. This CDR3 spans 15 amino acids. CDR3 residues: CASSLRRGRTDTQYF. CDR3 coding DNA: TGTGCCAGCAGCTTACGCAGGGGGCGCACAGATACGCAGTATTTT.

The V gene is TRBV7-8, the J gene TRBJ2-3; 7 positions match TRBD1. Germline V gives CDR1 SGHVS, CDR2 FQNEAQ. V lost 0 bases and J lost 3; bases outside the gene matches: 0. The CDR3 is 14 amino acids. The CDR3 coding sequence is TGTGCCAGCAGCTTAGCCAGGGGGACAGATACGCAGTATTTT. Protein: CASSLARGTDTQYF. Filled out from reference TRBV7-8 and TRBJ2-3, the complete variable domain reads GAGVSQSPRYKVAKRGQDVALRCDPISGHVSLFWYQQALGQGPEFLTYFQNEAQLDKSGLPSDRFFAERPEGSVSTLKIQRTQQEDSAVYLCASSLARGTDTQYFGPGTRLTVL.

The V and J genes are TRBV6-1 and TRBJ2-3, with D perhaps TRBD1 (6 bases). This CDR3 is 15 amino acids long. The ends were cut back, 2 bases at V and 5 bases at J, with 14 bases in the middle. Germline CDR1 and CDR2: MNHNS and SASEGT. CDR3: CASSEMSRGGDTQYF. The CDR3 DNA reads as TGTGCCAGCAGTGAAATGAGCAGGGGTGGAGATACGCAGTATTTT.

This clonotype qualifies as medium-sized. The chain joins TRBV7-2 to TRBJ2-5, with D possibly TRBD1 on 6 matching bases. Trimming took 2 bases from V and 1 from J, leaving 8 bases between them. There are 14 residues in the CDR3. CDR1 is SGHTA, CDR2 FQGNSA, per germline. CDR3 coding DNA: TGTGCCAGCAGCTTAACAGGGCCCCAAGAGACCCAGTACTTC. This sequence encodes CASSLTGPQETQYF.

This chain joins TRBV27 and TRBJ2-5; 9 bases map to TRBD1. The J call may be mistaken, given a closer DNA end match to TRBJ2-7. CDR3 length equals 16 residues. The germline CDR1 and CDR2 sequences are MNHEY and SMNVEV (reference sequence). This CDR3 is CASHTTWDRDPYEQYF. The CDR3 DNA follows: TGTGCCAGTCATACGACGTGGGACAGGGACCCCTACGAGCAGTACTTC.

J is TRBJ2-1 and V is TRBV6-6; D gene ambiguous. The J call is doubtful: the DNA matches TRBJ2-7 better. The CDR3 totals 12 residues. Germline lookup yields CDR1 MNHNY and CDR2 SVGAGI (reference sequence). CDR3 loop: CASVRIGYEQYF. DNA for the CDR3: TGTGCCAGCGTCAGGATCGGGTACGAGCAGTACTTC.

The V gene is TRBV6-1, the J gene TRBJ2-1; 12 bases line up with TRBD1. Germline CDR1 reads MNHNS; CDR2 reads SASEGT. The CDR3 sequence is 13 residues long. V gave up 5 bases and J gave up 8 bases; unmatched junction bases: 1. CDR3 sequence reads: CASSRDRGHEQFF. CDR3 bases: TGTGCCAGCAGTAGGGACAGGGGGCATGAGCAGTTCTTC.

The J gene is TRBJ2-1, the V gene TRBV19, with 10 nucleotides matching TRBD2. The CDR3 length is 15 residues. The V gene end was trimmed by 5 bases and the J gene end by 4 bases; junction bases not matched to a gene: 5. Germline CDR1 LNHDA, CDR2 SQIVND (reference sequence). This chain's CDR3 is CASSRSGGAYNEQFF. DNA for the CDR3: TGTGCCAGTAGTCGGAGCGGGGGGGCATACAATGAGCAGTTCTTC.

V gene TRBV10-3 combines with J gene TRBJ1-1; no firm D call. Deletions cut 2 bases from V and 2 bases from J, with 0 bases between. CDR1 ENHRY and CDR2 SYGVKD come from the germline V gene. The length of the CDR3 is 11 residues. Here the CDR3 reads CAISENTEAFF. The CDR3 bases are TGTGCCATCAGTGAGAACACTGAAGCTTTCTTT.

The V call is TRBV6-1, the J call TRBJ2-1; TRBD2 aligns across 8 bases. Germline V lookup: CDR1 MNHNS, CDR2 SASEGT. V shed 7 bases, J shed 4 bases, and the junction held 6 bases outside the gene matches. This CDR3 spans 14 amino acids. The CDR3 DNA reads TGTGCCAGCATTAGCGGGGCTCTATACAATGAGCAGTTCTTC. Its protein product is CASISGALYNEQFF.

By sample fraction, this clonotype is medium-sized. This chain connects TRBV6-1 to TRBJ2-1; D may correspond to TRBD1 or TRBD2 (5 bases each). The V gene's germline CDR1 is MNHNS and CDR2 SASEGT. The CDR3 totals 14 residues. Trimming left V 8 bases short and J 7 bases short, with 18 bases between. CDR3 DNA sequence: TGTGCCAGCGCAAGGGACCTGGTCTGGAATGAGCAGTTCTTC. This translates into CASARDLVWNEQFF.

This clonotype was seen only a few times. The chain links TRBV6-1 to TRBJ2-1; D perhaps matches TRBD1 (6 bases). This CDR3 comprises 12 residues. V lost 5 bases to trimming and J lost 9 bases, with 11 bases between them. Germline CDR1 MNHNS, CDR2 SASEGT. This CDR3 is CASSKAQGEQFF. CDR3 sequence (DNA): TGTGCCAGCAGTAAGGCACAGGGTGAGCAGTTCTTC.

On this clonotype itself: The conserved phenylalanine or tryptophan normally closing the CDR3 is absent here, so this likely arose from a read error. Because the CDR3's place on the DNA is in doubt, the DNA is left out and the CDR3 is given as listed by TCRdb. The chain has TRBV7-2 and TRBJ2-1; the table assigns TRBD1, which was not confirmed against the DNA. Germline assignment: CDR1 SGHTA and CDR2 FQGNSA. The CDR3 length is 14 residues, termini included. The CDR3 loop reads CASSLGTGGPPMSL.

The rearrangement joins TRBV5-6 to TRBJ2-1, with 14 bases identical to TRBD2. CDR1 SGHDT and CDR2 YYEEEE come from the germline V gene. This CDR3 is 16 amino acids long. The J segment lost 6 bases and the V segment lost 4 bases, leaving 6 bases of the junction unmatched. DNA for the CDR3: TGTGCCAGCAGCCTAGGGACTAGCGGGGGCTTCAATGAGCAGTTCTTC. Translating gives CASSLGTSGGFNEQFF.

The chain employs TRBV7-3 and TRBJ2-2; the D gene is possibly TRBD1 (6 bases). Germline CDR1 is SGHTA and CDR2 is FQGTGA. V was shortened by 4 bases and J by 2 bases, with 14 bases between the two germline ends. The CDR3 has 16 residues. Written as DNA, the CDR3 is TGTGCCAGCAGCTGGATGGGCAGGGGTAACACCGGGGAGCTGTTTTTT. The encoded protein is CASSWMGRGNTGELFF.

J is TRBJ2-5 and V is TRBV5-6, with TRBD1 matching 11 bases. This CDR3 has 17 residues. Trimming took 2 bases from V and 0 from J; bases not matched to a gene: 6. Germline V gene data show CDR1 as SGHDT and CDR2 as YYEEEE. The DNA of the CDR3 is TGTGCCAGCAGCTTAAATGGACAGGGGGCTTACCAAGAGACCCAGTACTTC. Translating gives CASSLNGQGAYQETQYF.

V gene TRBV7-8 combines with J gene TRBJ2-1; 7 bases match TRBD1. V shed 4 bases and J 10 bases; nucleotides not matched to a gene: 13. CDR1 is SGHVS, CDR2 FQNEAQ, per germline. The CDR3 is made up of 15 amino acids. The CDR3 nucleotides read TGTGCCAGCAGCTCCCTCGCCGACAGGGCCTACGAGCAGTTCTTC. This translates into CASSSLADRAYEQFF.

J is TRBJ1-2 and V is TRBV6-1; 9 positions match TRBD1. Unmatched junction bases numbered 7, after V lost 6 bases and J lost 8 bases. Germline CDR1 reads MNHNS; CDR2 reads SASEGT. This CDR3 is 13 amino acids long. In DNA, the CDR3 is TGTGCCAGCAGGCCTAACAGGGGGCAAGGCTACACCTTC. Translating it yields CASRPNRGQGYTF.

The chain carries TRBV12-3 or TRBV12-4 and TRBJ2-1; 12 bases are a match to TRBD2. Losses at the gene ends were 3 bases for V and 6 bases for J; bases not matched to a gene: 3. The CDR3 totals 15 residues. The CDR3 sequence is CASSFRTSGTNEQFF. In nucleotides, the CDR3 is TGTGCCAGCAGTTTTCGGACTAGCGGGACCAATGAGCAGTTCTTC.